The clone carrying this T cell receptor (beta chain) has ten or more counts. What it binds is not known. The data belong to a study of T-cell reconstitution after alpha-beta-depleted transplantation in children. Study conclusions and caveats: As was reported, about two months after transplant, alpha-beta T cells came from several hundred expanded graft clones. One year after transplant, T-cell counts and diversity came mostly from newly produced T cells.

TCRbeta library preparation incorporated unique molecular identifiers. Using its own MiXCR run on the PCR reads, TCRdb lists one record per CDR3 protein. The sample has roughly 240,000 distinct CDR3 sequences; roughly 8% are singletons. CDR3 length equals 15 residues. Germline CDR1 and CDR2: SGHAT and FQNNGV. Losses at the gene ends were 1 base for V and 7 bases for J; bases not matched to a gene: 7. This TCR was recovered from a male patient younger than 18 who had a stem cell transplant for acute lymphoblastic leukemia, so the T cells may come from the graft donor. The source was PBMCs, mostly from graft donor cells, collected 180 days after TCRalphabeta/CD19-depleted stem cell transplant. The chain combines TRBV11-2 with TRBJ1-2, with 9 positions matching TRBD1. CDR3 sequence (DNA): TGTGCCAGCAGCTTAGGACCGGACAGGGGCCGTGGCTACACCTTC. It yields the protein CASSLGPDRGRGYTF.